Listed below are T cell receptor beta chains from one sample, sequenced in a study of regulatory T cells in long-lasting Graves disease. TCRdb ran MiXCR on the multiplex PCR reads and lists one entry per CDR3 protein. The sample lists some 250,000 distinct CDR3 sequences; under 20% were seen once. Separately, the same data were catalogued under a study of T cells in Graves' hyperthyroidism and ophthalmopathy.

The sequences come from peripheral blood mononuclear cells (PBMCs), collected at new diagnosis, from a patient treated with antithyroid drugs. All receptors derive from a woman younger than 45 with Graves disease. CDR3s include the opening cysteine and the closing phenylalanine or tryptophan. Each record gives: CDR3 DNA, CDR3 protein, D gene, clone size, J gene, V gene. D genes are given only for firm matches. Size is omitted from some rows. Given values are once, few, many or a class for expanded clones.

cdr3_nt: TGCGCCAGCAGCCCTAGACGGGAGAATTCACCCCTCCACTTT; cdr3_aa: CASSPRRENSPLHF; d_call: NA; clone_size: many; j_call: TRBJ1-6; v_call: TRBV5-1
cdr3_nt: TGTGCCAGCAGTTCCGGGTGGGGCCCGGAGCAGTACTTC; cdr3_aa: CASSSGWGPEQYF; d_call: NA; clone_size: many; j_call: TRBJ2-7; v_call: TRBV12-3/TRBV12-4
cdr3_nt: TGTGCCAGCAGCTTCCCCCGCTCTAGCGGGGGAACCACAGATACGCAGTATTTT; cdr3_aa: CASSFPRSSGGTTDTQYF; d_call: TRBD2; clone_size: many; j_call: TRBJ2-3; v_call: TRBV7-2
cdr3_nt: TGCGCCAGCAGCCAAGAAATAGCGGGGGTAGACACCGGGGAGCTGTTTTTT; cdr3_aa: CASSQEIAGVDTGELFF; d_call: TRBD2; clone_size: NA; j_call: TRBJ2-2; v_call: TRBV4-1
cdr3_nt: TGTGCCAGTAGTTTAACCGCAGGGTCGAGCACAGATACGCAGTATTTT; cdr3_aa: CASSLTAGSSTDTQYF; d_call: NA; clone_size: NA; j_call: TRBJ2-3; v_call: TRBV19
cdr3_nt: TGTGCCAGCAGCGAAGGGGGCCCAGGGGCCGGGGAGCTGTTTTTT; cdr3_aa: CASSEGGPGAGELFF; d_call: TRBD1; clone_size: many; j_call: TRBJ2-2; v_call: TRBV9
cdr3_nt: TGTGCCAGCAGCTCCTGGGCGCAGAACACTGAAGCTTTCTTT; cdr3_aa: CASSSWAQNTEAFF; d_call: NA; clone_size: NA; j_call: TRBJ1-1; v_call: TRBV5-4
cdr3_nt: TGCAGTGCTCTCCAATCCGGGACTGGGAGGGAGACCCAGTACTTC; cdr3_aa: CSALQSGTGRETQYF; d_call: NA; clone_size: many; j_call: TRBJ2-5; v_call: TRBV20-1
cdr3_nt: TGCGCCAGCAGCCAAGTGCCCTCACCCCTCCACTTT; cdr3_aa: CASSQVPSPLHF; d_call: NA; clone_size: many; j_call: TRBJ1-6; v_call: TRBV4-1
cdr3_nt: TGTGCCAGCAGGCCCGGGACAGGTAGCAATCAGCCCCAGCATTTT; cdr3_aa: CASRPGTGSNQPQHF; d_call: TRBD1; clone_size: many; j_call: TRBJ1-5; v_call: TRBV27
cdr3_nt: TGCAGTGCTAAACTAGCGGGGGTCACAGATACGCAGTATTTT; cdr3_aa: CSAKLAGVTDTQYF; d_call: TRBD2; clone_size: once; j_call: TRBJ2-3; v_call: TRBV20-1
cdr3_nt: TGCGCCAGCAGCTTGGGCCTTAGGAGCCGGTACCAAGAGACCCAGTACTTC; cdr3_aa: CASSLGLRSRYQETQYF; d_call: NA; clone_size: many; j_call: TRBJ2-5; v_call: TRBV5-5
cdr3_nt: TGTGCCATCAGTGAGTTTTTGGGGGGGGTGAATGAGAAGTTCTTC; cdr3_aa: CAISEFLGGVNEKFF; d_call: TRBD2; clone_size: once; j_call: TRBJ2-1; v_call: TRBV10-3
cdr3_nt: TGTGCCAGCAGCCTCAGCGGCGGGGTGGATGGCTACACCTTC; cdr3_aa: CASSLSGGVDGYTF; d_call: NA; clone_size: NA; j_call: TRBJ1-2; v_call: TRBV7-9
cdr3_nt: TGTGCCAGCAGTGAAATTAGGGGGCTGAGAGAGACCCAGTACTTC; cdr3_aa: CASSEIRGLRETQYF; d_call: TRBD1; clone_size: many; j_call: TRBJ2-5; v_call: TRBV2
cdr3_nt: TGTGCCAGCAGAGACAGGGTCACTGAGCAGTTCTTC; cdr3_aa: CASRDRVTEQFF; d_call: TRBD1; clone_size: many; j_call: TRBJ2-1; v_call: TRBV7-9
cdr3_nt: TGCGCCAGCAGCCGCGACAGGTTCATGAACACTGAAGCTTTCTTT; cdr3_aa: CASSRDRFMNTEAFF; d_call: NA; clone_size: many; j_call: TRBJ1-1; v_call: TRBV4-1
cdr3_nt: TGTGCCAGCAGTGCCCGGGGTGAGCAGTTCTTC; cdr3_aa: CASSARGEQFF; d_call: NA; clone_size: many; j_call: TRBJ2-1; v_call: TRBV12-3/TRBV12-4
cdr3_nt: TGCGCCAGCAGTGGCTTTACGGCGGGGGGACGGGAGACCCAGTACTTC; cdr3_aa: CASSGFTAGGRETQYF; d_call: TRBD2; clone_size: many; j_call: TRBJ2-5; v_call: TRBV10-2
cdr3_nt: TGTGCCAGCAGCTTAGAGGGGACACTCTCGGGTTCACCCCTCCACTTT; cdr3_aa: CASSLEGTLSGSPLHF; d_call: NA; clone_size: many; j_call: TRBJ1-6; v_call: TRBV7-2
cdr3_nt: TGCGCCAGCAGCCTACCGGGACAGAAAAACTATGGCTACACCTTC; cdr3_aa: CASSLPGQKNYGYTF; d_call: TRBD1; clone_size: many; j_call: TRBJ1-2; v_call: TRBV4-1
cdr3_nt: TGTGCCAGCACCACGCACGGGACAGGGGCACCGCTTTCCTATGGCTACACCTTC; cdr3_aa: CASTTHGTGAPLSYGYTF; d_call: TRBD1; clone_size: many; j_call: TRBJ1-2; v_call: TRBV6-1
cdr3_nt: TGTGCCAGCAGTGAAACAGGGGGAAGCACAGATACGCAGTATTTT; cdr3_aa: CASSETGGSTDTQYF; d_call: TRBD1; clone_size: NA; j_call: TRBJ2-3; v_call: TRBV6-2/TRBV6-3
cdr3_nt: TGTGCCAGCAGCCATGATGGACTAGCGGGCTACGAGCAGTACTTC; cdr3_aa: CASSHDGLAGYEQYF; d_call: TRBD2; clone_size: NA; j_call: TRBJ2-7; v_call: TRBV3-1
cdr3_nt: TGCAGTGCAACTAGCGGGGGGGGAGATACGCAGTATTTT; cdr3_aa: CSATSGGGDTQYF; d_call: TRBD2; clone_size: many; j_call: TRBJ2-3; v_call: TRBV20-1
cdr3_nt: TGTGCCAGCAGCACCATTGCTCTCAGGGAGCCACCCCTCCACTTT; cdr3_aa: CASSTIALREPPLHF; d_call: NA; clone_size: few; j_call: TRBJ1-6; v_call: TRBV7-2
cdr3_nt: TGTGCCAGCAGCCGGGGACAGGGGTTTATGCATGAGCAGTTCTTC; cdr3_aa: CASSRGQGFMHEQFF; d_call: TRBD1; clone_size: many; j_call: TRBJ2-1; v_call: TRBV7-3
cdr3_nt: TGTGCCAGCAGATTCGGCACAGATACGCAGTATTTT; cdr3_aa: CASRFGTDTQYF; d_call: NA; clone_size: many; j_call: TRBJ2-3; v_call: TRBV5-6
cdr3_nt: TGTGCCAGCAGCCGGGAGGGGCCTGAGCAGTTCTTC; cdr3_aa: CASSREGPEQFF; d_call: TRBD2; clone_size: NA; j_call: TRBJ2-1; v_call: TRBV5-5
cdr3_nt: TGTGCCAGCAGCTTAATCGCCGGGAATGGAAACACCATATATTTT; cdr3_aa: CASSLIAGNGNTIYF; d_call: NA; clone_size: many; j_call: TRBJ1-3; v_call: TRBV7-2
cdr3_nt: TGTGCCTGGACGAGGCAGGCAGGAAACACTGAAGCTTTCTTT; cdr3_aa: CAWTRQAGNTEAFF; d_call: NA; clone_size: NA; j_call: TRBJ1-1; v_call: TRBV30
cdr3_nt: TGCAGTGCTAGTCGACTGCGAACCTACGAGCAGTACTTC; cdr3_aa: CSASRLRTYEQYF; d_call: NA; clone_size: many; j_call: TRBJ2-7; v_call: TRBV20-1
cdr3_nt: TGTGCCACCAGTGATACGACTCACCGCGGACAGGGGTTATCCTACAATGAGCAGTTCTTC; cdr3_aa: CATSDTTHRGQGLSYNEQFF; d_call: TRBD1; clone_size: many; j_call: TRBJ2-1; v_call: TRBV24-1
cdr3_nt: TGCGCCAGCAGCGAAAGATCTGGGACTAGCGGGGGGGACAATGAGCAGCTCTTC; cdr3_aa: CASSERSGTSGGDNEQLF; d_call: TRBD2; clone_size: NA; j_call: TRBJ2-1; v_call: TRBV4-1
cdr3_nt: TGTGCCAGCAGTGAGACAGGGAAGTTCTTC; cdr3_aa: CASSETGKFF; d_call: TRBD1; clone_size: many; j_call: TRBJ2-1; v_call: TRBV2
cdr3_nt: TGTGCCAGCAGCTTAGCGCCTTACCTAGCTCAGTGGGAAGAGACCCAGTACTTC; cdr3_aa: CASSLAPYLAQWEETQYF; d_call: NA; clone_size: many; j_call: TRBJ2-5; v_call: TRBV7-8
cdr3_nt: TGTGCCAGCAGTCGAGATATCAGACAGGGGTGGAACACCATATATTTT; cdr3_aa: CASSRDIRQGWNTIYF; d_call: TRBD1; clone_size: many; j_call: TRBJ1-3; v_call: TRBV27
cdr3_nt: TGTGCCAGCACCCTGGACAGATTGAACACTGAAGCTTTCTTT; cdr3_aa: CASTLDRLNTEAFF; d_call: NA; clone_size: many; j_call: TRBJ1-1; v_call: TRBV12-3/TRBV12-4
cdr3_nt: TGTGCCAGCAGCAGACAGGGAGATGGCTACACCTTC; cdr3_aa: CASSRQGDGYTF; d_call: TRBD1; clone_size: many; j_call: TRBJ1-2; v_call: TRBV6-1
cdr3_nt: TGTGCCAGCAGCTTTGGGAGCGGGGGTATTGAGCAGTTCTTC; cdr3_aa: CASSFGSGGIEQFF; d_call: TRBD2; clone_size: NA; j_call: TRBJ2-1; v_call: TRBV7-2
cdr3_nt: TGCAGCGTTGAAGTAAGGCATGGGGACAGGGGGACAGATACGCAGTATTTT; cdr3_aa: CSVEVRHGDRGTDTQYF; d_call: TRBD1; clone_size: NA; j_call: TRBJ2-3; v_call: TRBV29-1
cdr3_nt: TGTGCCAGCAGCTCCGACAGGACAGGGGAGCTGTTTTTT; cdr3_aa: CASSSDRTGELFF; d_call: NA; clone_size: NA; j_call: TRBJ2-2; v_call: TRBV7-9
cdr3_nt: TGTGCCAGCAGCCCAACCCAGGACTATTGGGAGACCCAGTACTTC; cdr3_aa: CASSPTQDYWETQYF; d_call: NA; clone_size: many; j_call: TRBJ2-5; v_call: TRBV9
cdr3_nt: TGTGCCAGCTCACCCACTAGCGGGGGGATACTTTTCGATGAGCAGTTCTTC; cdr3_aa: CASSPTSGGILFDEQFF; d_call: TRBD2; clone_size: many; j_call: TRBJ2-1; v_call: TRBV18
cdr3_nt: TGTGCCAGCAGGGGGCTTGGAAACACCATATATTTT; cdr3_aa: CASRGLGNTIYF; d_call: NA; clone_size: few; j_call: TRBJ1-3; v_call: TRBV27
cdr3_nt: TGTGCCAGCAGCCAAGAATGGGGAAACTCCTACAATGAGCAGTTCTTC; cdr3_aa: CASSQEWGNSYNEQFF; d_call: NA; clone_size: many; j_call: TRBJ2-1; v_call: TRBV3-1
cdr3_nt: TGTGCCAGCTCGACGCAGTTCCAGTTTGAAGCTTTCTTT; cdr3_aa: CASSTQFQFEAFF; d_call: NA; clone_size: many; j_call: TRBJ1-1; v_call: TRBV18
cdr3_nt: TGTGCCAGCAGTTACCTGCCTAGCGGAATCTCCTACAATGAGCAGTTCTTC; cdr3_aa: CASSYLPSGISYNEQFF; d_call: TRBD2; clone_size: many; j_call: TRBJ2-1; v_call: TRBV6-5